The 18 T cell receptor beta chains reported below all come from one sample, sequenced in a study of naive and memory T cell subsets. Study-wide findings and caveats: A few larger clonotypes appeared in naive repertoires, especially CD8, possibly memory cells re-expressing CD45RA.

No antigens are known for them. The beta constant-region primer was an equimolar mix of two oligonucleotides covering TRBC1 and TRBC2. Ligated cDNA was amplified by four rounds of PCR with nested alpha and beta constant-region primers and SP2. TCRdb fed the UMI-ligation and nested PCR reads into MiXCR, producing one record per CDR3 protein. The repertoire holds about 150,000 distinct CDR3 sequences, with under 25% as singletons. Sequenced: naive CD4+ T cells from blood. The origin of the receptors is a human donor in good health.

This clonotype was observed a handful of times. This chain connects TRBV6-2 or TRBV6-3 to TRBJ2-3, with D unresolved. Trimming left V 7 bases short and J 0 bases short, with 14 bases between. CDR3 length: 15 residues. Germline V gives CDR1 MNHEY, CDR2 SVGEGT. The CDR3 DNA reads as TGTGCCAGCATCTCGGATCAGGAGAGCACAGATACGCAGTATTTT. Residues: CASISDQESTDTQYF.

This rearrangement joins TRBV4-1 to TRBJ1-2, with D perhaps TRBD1 (6 bases). Germline CDR1 and CDR2: MGHRA and YSYEKL. This CDR3 contains 16 residues. V lost 4 bases and J 5 bases, leaving 20 bases between the germline ends. The CDR3 is CASSPEIRDKGYGYTF. The CDR3 nucleotides read TGCGCCAGCAGCCCCGAAATCCGGGACAAAGGATATGGCTACACCTTC.

This clonotype was counted between two and nine times. V is TRBV29-1 and J is TRBJ1-1; D is perhaps TRBD1 (6 bases). The length of the CDR3 is 11 residues. V shed 5 bases and J shed 8 bases, with 12 bases lying between them. Germline-derived CDR1 and CDR2 are SQVTM and ANQGSEA. The CDR3 nucleotides read TGCAGCGTTTATGGGGGACACGAAGCTTTCTTT. Amino acid sequence: CSVYGGHEAFF.

This chain uses TRBV6-5 with TRBJ1-4; perhaps TRBD1 as D (6 bases). V lost 6 bases, J lost 5 bases, and 19 bases lay in between. The CDR3 length is 16 residues. Germline V lookup: CDR1 MNHEY, CDR2 SVGAGI. DNA of the CDR3: TGTGCCAGCAGAAGAGCCGGGACACTAACAAATGAAAAACTGTTTTTT. Amino acid sequence: CASRRAGTLTNEKLFF.

This clonotype was seen more than once but under ten times. The chain uses TRBV18 and TRBJ2-7; D remains ambiguous. Deletions cut 0 bases from V and 0 bases from J, with 9 bases between. The V gene's germline CDR1 is KGHSH and CDR2 LQKENI. CDR3 length equals 15 residues. The CDR3 here is CASSPPSTSSYEQYF. CDR3 bases: TGTGCCAGCTCACCACCTAGTACCAGCTCCTACGAGCAGTACTTC.

The chain combines TRBV27 with TRBJ2-7; D may correspond to TRBD1 or TRBD2 (6 bases each). This CDR3 region has 14 residues. Trimming shortened V by 4 bases and J by 3 bases, and 13 bases separated the two germline ends. Looked up from germline, CDR1 is MNHEY and CDR2 is SMNVEV (reference sequence). The CDR3 loop is CASSYRRGDYEQYF. CDR3 DNA sequence: TGTGCCAGCAGTTATAGGAGGGGGGACTACGAGCAGTACTTC.

V gene TRBV6-5 combines with J gene TRBJ1-6; a possible D gene is TRBD1 (5 bases). Germline V gives CDR1 MNHEY, CDR2 SVGAGI. V was trimmed by 7 bases and J by 0 bases, leaving 13 bases between them. This CDR3 comprises 16 residues. CDR3 amino acids: CASTRQMSSYNSPLHF. The CDR3 DNA is TGTGCCAGCACGCGACAGATGAGCTCCTATAATTCACCCCTCCACTTT.

The J gene is TRBJ2-7, the V gene TRBV11-2, with TRBD2 matching over 8 bases. V lost 3 bases and J lost 6; bases outside the gene matches: 7. This CDR3 has 14 residues. Germline CDR1 reads SGHAT; CDR2 reads FQNNGV. As DNA, the CDR3 is TGTGCCAGCAGCTTGGGGACTAGTCTCGGCGAGCAGTACTTC. Translation: CASSLGTSLGEQYF.

The chain uses TRBV27 and TRBJ1-1; 7 bases are a match to TRBD1. The V gene end was trimmed by 6 bases and the J gene end by 9 bases; junction bases not matched to a gene: 7. Germline CDR1 is MNHEY and CDR2 is SMNVEV (reference sequence). The CDR3 totals 12 residues. The CDR3 coding sequence is TGTGCCAGCAGGAAAACAGGGGCCAAAGCTTTCTTT. Amino acid sequence: CASRKTGAKAFF.

The CDR3 DNA is TGTGCCAGCAGTTTCCCCTGGGGGGCCTACAATGAGCAGTTCTTC. Translated, it gives CASSFPWGAYNEQFF. This chain uses TRBV6-2 or TRBV6-3 with TRBJ2-1; D may be TRBD2 (6 bases). This CDR3 has 15 residues. V was shortened by 4 bases and J by 2 bases, with 12 bases between the two germline ends. Germline lookup yields CDR1 MNHEY and CDR2 SVGEGT.

This clonotype was seen at least ten times. The chain couples TRBV15 to TRBJ2-2, with 10 positions matching TRBD2. Germline loops: CDR1 LNHNV, CDR2 YYDKDF (reference sequence). V was clipped by 0 bases and J by 4 bases; unmatched bases: 2. The CDR3 sequence is 16 residues long. The CDR3 nucleotides read TGTGCCACCAGCAGAGATCTAGCGGGAGTCACCGGGGAGCTGTTTTTT. Translating gives CATSRDLAGVTGELFF.

The rearrangement joins TRBV12-5 to TRBJ2-7; D is uncertain. V dropped 0 bases and J dropped 3 bases, with 0 bases sitting between them. Germline CDR1 is LGHNT and CDR2 is FRNRAP. CDR3 size: 11 residues. The CDR3 reads CASGLVYEQYF. The DNA for the CDR3 is TGTGCTAGTGGTTTGGTCTACGAGCAGTACTTC.

The gene calls are TRBV3-1 and TRBJ1-1; D is ambiguous. The CDR3 spans 15 residues. Germline V gene sequence: CDR1 LGHDT, CDR2 YNNKEL (reference sequence). V lost 1 base, J lost 4 bases, and 13 bases lay in between. This chain's CDR3 is CASSQGTLRGTEAFF. The CDR3 nucleotides are TGTGCCAGCAGCCAAGGGACTTTACGAGGCACTGAAGCTTTCTTT.

The V gene is TRBV18, the J gene TRBJ1-1; D not resolved. CDR1 is KGHSH and CDR2 is LQKENI in the germline V gene. V was pared by 4 bases and J by 7 bases, with 13 bases between. The CDR3 has 13 amino acids. The CDR3 DNA sequence: TGTGCCAGCTCACTAGGTCGCCAAATTGAAGCTTTCTTT. This translates into CASSLGRQIEAFF.

The table lists this clonotype with a few counts. The chain carries TRBV6-4 and TRBJ1-5; D unclear. The ends were cut back, 5 bases at V and 0 bases at J, with 17 bases in the middle. This CDR3 comprises 17 residues. The germline V gene has CDR1 MRHNA and CDR2 SNTAGT. The CDR3 DNA reads TGTGCCAGCAGTTTTGGGGATTCGGGGTATAGCAATCAGCCCCAGCATTTT. It translates to CASSFGDSGYSNQPQHF.

The chain is built from TRBV7-2 and TRBJ1-3; TRBD1 matches at 9 bases. This CDR3 contains 12 residues. The junction had 2 bases not matched to a gene; V was cut back by 5 bases and J by 9 bases. The germline CDR1 and CDR2 sequences are SGHTA and FQGNSA. CDR3 in amino acids: CASSGQGITIYF. The CDR3 DNA is TGTGCCAGCAGCGGACAGGGGATCACCATATATTTT.

This clonotype was detected many times. The rearrangement joins TRBV29-1 to TRBJ2-4; unclear D gene. This CDR3 is built from 15 residues. CDR1 is SQVTM, CDR2 ANQGSEA, per germline. The germline V and J ends were trimmed by 4 bases and 0 bases, with 13 bases remaining between them. The CDR3 protein is CSVALRTVAKNIQYF. In DNA, the CDR3 is TGCAGCGTTGCGTTGAGAACAGTAGCCAAAAACATTCAGTACTTC.

CDR3 region: CASSLAGQVQENIQYF. CDR3 bases: TGCGCCAGCAGCTTGGCCGGCCAGGTCCAGGAGAACATTCAGTACTTC. The V and J genes are TRBV5-1 and TRBJ2-4; D call uncertain. V dropped 0 bases and J dropped 7 bases, with 17 bases sitting between them. In germline, CDR1 is SGHRS, CDR2 YFSETQ. The CDR3 contains 16 residues.